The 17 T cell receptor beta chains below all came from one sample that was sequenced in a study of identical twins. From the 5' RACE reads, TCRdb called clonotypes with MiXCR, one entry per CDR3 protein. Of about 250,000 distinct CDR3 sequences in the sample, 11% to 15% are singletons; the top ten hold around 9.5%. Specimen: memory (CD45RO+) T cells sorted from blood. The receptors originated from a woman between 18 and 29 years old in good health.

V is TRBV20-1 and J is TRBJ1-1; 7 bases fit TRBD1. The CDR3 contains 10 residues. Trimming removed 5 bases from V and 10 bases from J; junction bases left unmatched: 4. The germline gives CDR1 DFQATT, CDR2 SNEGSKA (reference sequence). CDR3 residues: CSAYQGGAFF. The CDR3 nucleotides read TGCAGTGCTTATCAGGGGGGAGCTTTCTTT.

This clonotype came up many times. The CDR3 coding sequence is TGTGCCAGCAGGGGAGGCAGTTACGAGCAGTACTTC. This gives the protein CASRGGSYEQYF. The gene calls are TRBV6-6 and TRBJ2-7; possibly TRBD2 for D (6 bases). Per the germline V gene, CDR1 is MNHNY and CDR2 is SVGAGI (reference sequence). V was clipped by 6 bases and J by 4 bases, with 10 bases between them. The CDR3 consists of 12 residues.

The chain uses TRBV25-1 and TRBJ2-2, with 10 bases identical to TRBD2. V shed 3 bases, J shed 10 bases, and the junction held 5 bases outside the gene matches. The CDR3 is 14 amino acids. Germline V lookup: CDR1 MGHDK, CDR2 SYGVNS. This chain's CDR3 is CASSDRLAGVELFF. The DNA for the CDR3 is TGTGCCAGCAGTGATAGACTAGCGGGCGTGGAGCTGTTTTTT.

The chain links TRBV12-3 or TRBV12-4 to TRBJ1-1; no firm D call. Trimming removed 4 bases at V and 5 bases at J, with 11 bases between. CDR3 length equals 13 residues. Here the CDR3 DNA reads TGTGCCAGCAGTTGGACGGGTTGGACTGAAGCTTTCTTT. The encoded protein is CASSWTGWTEAFF.

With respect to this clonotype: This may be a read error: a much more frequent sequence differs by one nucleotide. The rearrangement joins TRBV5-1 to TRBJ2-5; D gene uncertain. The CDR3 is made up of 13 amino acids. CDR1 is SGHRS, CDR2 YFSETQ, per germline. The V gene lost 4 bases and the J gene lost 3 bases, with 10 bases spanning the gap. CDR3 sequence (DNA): TGCGCCAGCAGCGTTACATGGGAAGAGACCCAGTACTTC. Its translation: CASSVTWEETQYF.

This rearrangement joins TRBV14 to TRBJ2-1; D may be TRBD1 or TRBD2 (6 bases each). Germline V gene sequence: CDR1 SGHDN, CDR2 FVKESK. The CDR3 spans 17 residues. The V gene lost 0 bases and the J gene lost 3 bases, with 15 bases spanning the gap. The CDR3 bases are TGTGCCAGCAGCCAAGACCGGGCGGGGACATTCTACAATGAGCAGTTCTTC. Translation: CASSQDRAGTFYNEQFF. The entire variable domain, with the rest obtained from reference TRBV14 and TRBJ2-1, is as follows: EAGVTQFPSHSVIEKGQTVTLRCDPISGHDNLYWYRRVMGKEIKFLLHFVKESKQDESGMPNNRFLAERTGGTYSTLKVQPAELEDSGVYFCASSQDRAGTFYNEQFFGPGTRLTVL.

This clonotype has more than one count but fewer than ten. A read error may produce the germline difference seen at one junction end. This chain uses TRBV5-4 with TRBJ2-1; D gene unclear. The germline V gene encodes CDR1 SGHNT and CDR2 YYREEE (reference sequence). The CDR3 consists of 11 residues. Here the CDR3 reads CASRLAEEQFF. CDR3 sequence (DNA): TGTGCCAGCAGGTTGGCGGAGGAGCAGTTCTTC.

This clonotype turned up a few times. DNA for the CDR3: TGCAGTGCCACAGGACTCGCCAACACCGGGGAGCTGTTTTTT. The encoded protein is CSATGLANTGELFF. The chain joins TRBV20-1 to TRBJ2-2; D possibly matches TRBD1 or TRBD2 (5 bases each). The CDR3 totals 14 residues. Germline V gene sequence: CDR1 DFQATT, CDR2 SNEGSKA (reference sequence). V lost 6 bases and J lost 2, with 13 bases in between.

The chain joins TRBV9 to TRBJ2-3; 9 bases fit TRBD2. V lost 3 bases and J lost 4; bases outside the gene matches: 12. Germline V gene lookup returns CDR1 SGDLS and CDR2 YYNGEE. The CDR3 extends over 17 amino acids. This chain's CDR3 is CASSGDQGGGAADTQYF. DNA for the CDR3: TGTGCCAGCAGCGGGGACCAGGGCGGGGGGGCCGCAGATACGCAGTATTTT. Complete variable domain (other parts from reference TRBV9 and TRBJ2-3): DSGVTQTPKHLITATGQRVTLRCSPRSGDLSVYWYQQSLDQGLQFLIQYYNGEERAKGNILERFSAQQFPDLHSELNLSSLELGDSALYFCASSGDQGGGAADTQYFGPGTRLTVL.

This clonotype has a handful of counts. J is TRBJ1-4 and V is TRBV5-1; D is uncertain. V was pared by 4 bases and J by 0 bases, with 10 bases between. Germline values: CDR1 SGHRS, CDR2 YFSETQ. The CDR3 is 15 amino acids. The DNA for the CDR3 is TGCGCCAGCAGCCGGGGATCCGCAACTAATGAAAAACTGTTTTTT. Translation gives CASSRGSATNEKLFF.

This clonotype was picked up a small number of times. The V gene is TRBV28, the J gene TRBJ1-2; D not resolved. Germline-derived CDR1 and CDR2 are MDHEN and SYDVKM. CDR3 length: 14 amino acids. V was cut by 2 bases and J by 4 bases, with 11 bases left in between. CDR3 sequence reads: CASSLAIFSYGYTF. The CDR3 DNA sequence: TGTGCCAGCAGTTTAGCTATTTTTAGCTATGGCTACACCTTC.

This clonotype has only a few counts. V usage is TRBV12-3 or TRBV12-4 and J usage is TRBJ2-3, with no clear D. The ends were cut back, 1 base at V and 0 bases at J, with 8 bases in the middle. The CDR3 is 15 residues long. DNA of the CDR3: TGTGCCAGCAGTTTAGATATGCGGAGCACAGATACGCAGTATTTT. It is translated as CASSLDMRSTDTQYF.

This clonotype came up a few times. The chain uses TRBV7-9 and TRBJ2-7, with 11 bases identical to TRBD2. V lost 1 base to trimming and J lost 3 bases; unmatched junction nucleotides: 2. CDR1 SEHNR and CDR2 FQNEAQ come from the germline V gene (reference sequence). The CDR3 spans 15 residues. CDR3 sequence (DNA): TGTGCCAGCAGCTTAGTAGCGGGAGGGCTCTACGAGCAGTACTTC. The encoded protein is CASSLVAGGLYEQYF.

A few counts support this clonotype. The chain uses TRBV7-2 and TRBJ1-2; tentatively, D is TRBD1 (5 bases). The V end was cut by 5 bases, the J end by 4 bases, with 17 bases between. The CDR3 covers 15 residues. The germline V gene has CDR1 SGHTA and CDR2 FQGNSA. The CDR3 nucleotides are TGTGCCAGCAGCCCCAAGAGGGGCGAAACCTATGGCTACACCTTC. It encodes CASSPKRGETYGYTF.

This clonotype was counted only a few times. CDR3 amino acids: CASSVGAGQQPQHF. The CDR3 bases are TGTGCCAGCAGCGTAGGGGCAGGGCAACAGCCCCAGCATTTT. The chain combines TRBV9 with TRBJ1-5, with a weak D call TRBD1 (5 bases). This CDR3 has 14 amino acids. CDR1 and CDR2 from the germline V gene are SGDLS and YYNGEE. V was pared by 0 bases and J by 7 bases, with 11 bases between. The variable domain in full, completed from reference TRBV9 and TRBJ1-5, reads DSGVTQTPKHLITATGQRVTLRCSPRSGDLSVYWYQQSLDQGLQFLIQYYNGEERAKGNILERFSAQQFPDLHSELNLSSLELGDSALYFCASSVGAGQQPQHFGDGTRLSIL.

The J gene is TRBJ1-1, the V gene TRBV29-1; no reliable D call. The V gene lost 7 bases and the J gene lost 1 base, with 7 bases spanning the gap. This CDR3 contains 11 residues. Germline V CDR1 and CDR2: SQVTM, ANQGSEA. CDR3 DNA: TGCAGCGCAACATCGAACACTGAAGCTTTCTTT. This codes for CSATSNTEAFF. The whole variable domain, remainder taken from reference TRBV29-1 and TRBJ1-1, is SAVISQKPSRDICQRGTSLTIQCQVDSQVTMMFWYRQQPGQSLTLIATANQGSEATYESGFVIDKFPISRPNLTFSTLTVSNMSPEDSSIYLCSATSNTEAFFGQGTRLTVV.

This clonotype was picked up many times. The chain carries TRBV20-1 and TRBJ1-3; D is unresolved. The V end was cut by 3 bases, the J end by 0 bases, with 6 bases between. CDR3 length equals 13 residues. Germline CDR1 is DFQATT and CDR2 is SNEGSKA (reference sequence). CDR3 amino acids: CSASSHSGNTIYF. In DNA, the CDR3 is TGCAGTGCTAGCTCCCACTCTGGAAACACCATATATTTT.